This T cell receptor (beta chain) appears in the sequencing data of a study of identifying expanded T cells in peripheral blood. Germline CDR1 is MNHNS and CDR2 is SASEGT. V was clipped by 8 bases and J by 6 bases, with 4 bases between them. This CDR3 is 10 amino acids long. Sequencing was performed with immunoSEQ multiplex PCR; in TCRdb, only in-frame clones are kept and a portion is missing. The sample has around 100,000 clones, around nine tenths seen once. The material sequenced was blood. V and J are TRBV6-1 and TRBJ2-2; the D is unclear. The sequence was obtained from a person aged 18 to 70 in good health. CDR3 coding DNA: TGTGCCAGCTGGGCCGGGGAGCTGTTTTTT. It is translated as CASWAGELFF.